This TCR beta chain was obtained from a study of Ad26.COV2.S vaccination and SARS-CoV-2 variants. In the study overall: The donor participated in the COV1001 trial, in its Ad26.COV2.S arm. Into the muscle, Ad26.COV2.S was dosed once or twice, 56 days apart. Study findings and constraints: Following vaccination, spike-specific CD8+ and CD4+ T cell responses reportedly exhibited substantial breadth.

TCRdb's copy holds only in-frame clones and misses some; the assay was immunoSEQ multiplex PCR. The sample carries roughly 700,000 clones, 80% to 90% recorded once. Germline trimming cut 4 bases from V and 4 bases from J; bases unmatched to any gene: 13. This CDR3 spans 16 amino acids. Germline V CDR1 and CDR2: SGDLS, YYNGEE. Treatment denoted: about 20 received Ad26.COV2.S at low or high dose, single or two shots; 5 received placebo; per-sample allocation not given. Sampling was performed 63 days after the first vaccine or placebo injection. For this clone: Its specificity is unknown.

The sequence derives from a person between 18 and 60 years old who received the Ad26.COV2.S COVID-19 vaccine or a placebo. The chain is built from TRBV9 and TRBJ1-1, with 7 bases aligning to TRBD1. The specimen comprised peripheral blood, sampled in a trial of Ad26.COV2.S vaccine versus placebo. The CDR3 DNA reads as TGTGCCAGCAGCCCAGGGGGGGGCGCGGCGGTCACTGAAGCTTTCTTT. It translates to CASSPGGGAAVTEAFF.